Listed below are T cell receptor beta chains from one sample, sequenced in a study of blood T cell repertoires in COVID-19. Clones were read by immunoSEQ multiplex PCR, and TCRdb kept only the in-frame ones, dropping some. This sample has fewer than 200,000 clones, with less than 85% found just once. Sequencing used PBMCs or T cells enriched from blood (not recorded which). These receptors came from a woman aged 55 to 70 with acute COVID-19. Both conserved end residues are part of each CDR3. A D gene is named only where the DNA matches it firmly. Clone size is not always given. Where it is, it says once, few, many or a class for expanded clones.

v_gene,j_gene,d_gene,abundance,CDR3nt,CDR3aa
TRBV4-1,TRBJ1-6,NA,NA,TGCGCCAGCAGCCAAGACCTCAGGGAAAATTCACCCCTCCACTTT,CASSQDLRENSPLHF
TRBV4-1,TRBJ2-1,TRBD1,NA,TGCGCCAGCAGCCAAAACCGGGACAGGGTCAATGAGCAGTTCTTC,CASSQNRDRVNEQFF
TRBV7-2,TRBJ1-1,NA,NA,TGTGCCAGCAGCACGCGGGAGGACACTGAAGCTTTCTTT,CASSTREDTEAFF
TRBV7-9,TRBJ1-2,NA,NA,TGTGCCAGCAGCCCGGGGGGAGGGAACAATGGCTACACCTTC,CASSPGGGNNGYTF
TRBV6-5,TRBJ1-2,NA,NA,TGTGCCAGCAGTTTGGGCCCCAACTATGGCTACACCTTC,CASSLGPNYGYTF
TRBV6-2/TRBV6-3,TRBJ2-1,NA,NA,TGTGCCAGCAGTTACGCAGGGCTCTACAATGAGCAGTTCTTC,CASSYAGLYNEQFF
TRBV11-2,TRBJ2-5,TRBD2,NA,TGTGCCAGCAGCTCAGGACTAGCGGGGACGGAGACCCAGTACTTC,CASSSGLAGTETQYF
TRBV5-1,TRBJ2-3,NA,once,TGCGCCAGCAGCCGGGGGACAGCAGTCACAGATACGCAGTATTTT,CASSRGTAVTDTQYF
TRBV6-5,TRBJ2-1,NA,NA,TGTGCCAGCACCAGTGTGGATGAGCAGTTCTTC,CASTSVDEQFF
TRBV30,TRBJ2-6,NA,NA,TGTGCCTGGACCCCATCTGGGGCCAACGTCCTGACTTTC,CAWTPSGANVLTF
TRBV5-5,TRBJ1-1,NA,NA,TGTGCCAGCAGCTTGGTTATGTCCCGGGACACTCTCACTGAAGCTTTCTTT,CASSLVMSRDTLTEAFF
TRBV7-8,TRBJ2-1,NA,NA,TGTGCCAGCAGCCAAATAGGACACTACAATGAGCAGTTCTTC,CASSQIGHYNEQFF
TRBV5-1,TRBJ1-1,NA,NA,TGCGCCAGCAGCTTGGCCTACGGAGGTATGATGAACACTGAAGCTTTCTTT,CASSLAYGGMMNTEAFF
TRBV7-7,TRBJ2-3,TRBD2,NA,TGTGCCAGCAGCCCCCGAGATAAGCGGGAGGGGGATACGCAGTATTTT,CASSPRDKREGDTQYF
TRBV10-1,TRBJ1-2,NA,NA,TGCGCCAGCAGTGAGGGCTCCTATGGCTACACCTTC,CASSEGSYGYTF
TRBV12-3/TRBV12-4,TRBJ1-6,TRBD1,NA,TGTGCCAGCAGTTTAAGTGGGACAGTGCCCCTCCACTTT,CASSLSGTVPLHF
TRBV7-7,TRBJ2-3,NA,NA,TGTGCCAGCAGCCCCGGGTCCGGCGATACGCAGTATTTT,CASSPGSGDTQYF
TRBV11-2,TRBJ1-1,NA,NA,TGTGCCAGCAGGGGGCTAGACACTGAAGCTTTCTTT,CASRGLDTEAFF
TRBV7-9,TRBJ2-3,NA,NA,TGTGCCAGCAGCTTAGATATACAGGGATCTAAGTATTTT,CASSLDIQGSKYF
TRBV11-3,TRBJ1-1,NA,once,TGTGCCAGCAGCAAGGACAGGAACACTGAAGCTTTCTTT,CASSKDRNTEAFF
TRBV7-2,TRBJ2-7,TRBD2,NA,TGTGCCAGCAGCCCTCGGGGGGCGGGAGCGGGGGGAAGCTACGAGCAGTACTTC,CASSPRGAGAGGSYEQYF
TRBV6-2/TRBV6-3,TRBJ2-3,NA,few,TGTGCCAGCAGTCCCCCGTTTATTGATACGCAGTATTTT,CASSPPFIDTQYF
TRBV10-2,TRBJ1-3,NA,few,TGCGCCAGCAGTGAGTCAGACGCAGGAAGAAACACCATATATTTT,CASSESDAGRNTIYF
TRBV4-2,TRBJ1-5,NA,few,TGTGCCAGCTCTCCCTTTGTTACAATCAATCAGCCCCAGCATTTT,CASSPFVTINQPQHF